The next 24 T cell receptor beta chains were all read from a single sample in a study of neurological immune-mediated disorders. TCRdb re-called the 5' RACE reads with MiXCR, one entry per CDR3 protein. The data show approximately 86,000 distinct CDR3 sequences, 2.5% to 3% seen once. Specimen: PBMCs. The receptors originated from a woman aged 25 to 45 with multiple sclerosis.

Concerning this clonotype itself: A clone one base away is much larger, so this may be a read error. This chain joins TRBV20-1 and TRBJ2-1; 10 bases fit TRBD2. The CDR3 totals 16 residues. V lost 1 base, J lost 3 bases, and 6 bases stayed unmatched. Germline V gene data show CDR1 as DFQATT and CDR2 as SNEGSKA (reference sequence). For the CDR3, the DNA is TGCAGTGCTAGAGTCCACGGACTAGCGGTCTACAATGAGCAGTTCTTC. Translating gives CSARVHGLAVYNEQFF.

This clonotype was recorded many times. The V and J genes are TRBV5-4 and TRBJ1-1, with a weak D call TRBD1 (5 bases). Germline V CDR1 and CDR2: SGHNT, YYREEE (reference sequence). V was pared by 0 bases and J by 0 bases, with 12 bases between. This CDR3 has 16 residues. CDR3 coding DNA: TGTGCCAGCAGCTTGGGAGGGGAGGGGATGAACACTGAAGCTTTCTTT. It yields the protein CASSLGGEGMNTEAFF.

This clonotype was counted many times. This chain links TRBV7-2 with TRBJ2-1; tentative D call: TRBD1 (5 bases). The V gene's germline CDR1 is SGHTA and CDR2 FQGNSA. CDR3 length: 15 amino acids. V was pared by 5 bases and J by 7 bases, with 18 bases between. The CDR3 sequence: CASSPLGAPINEQFF. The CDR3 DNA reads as TGTGCCAGCAGCCCGTTAGGGGCTCCTATAAATGAGCAGTTCTTC.

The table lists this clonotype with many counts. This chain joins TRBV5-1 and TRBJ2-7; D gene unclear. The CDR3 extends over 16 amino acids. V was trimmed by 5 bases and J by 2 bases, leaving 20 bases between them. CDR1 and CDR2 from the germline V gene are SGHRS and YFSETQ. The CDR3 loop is CASRPRTGANPYEQYF. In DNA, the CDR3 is TGCGCCAGCAGGCCGAGGACGGGCGCGAACCCCTACGAGCAGTACTTC.

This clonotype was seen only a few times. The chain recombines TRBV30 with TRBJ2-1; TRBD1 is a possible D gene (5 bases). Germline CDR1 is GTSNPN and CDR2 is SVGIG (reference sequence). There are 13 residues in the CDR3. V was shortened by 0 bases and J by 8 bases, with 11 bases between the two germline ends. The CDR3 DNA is TGTGCCTGGAGTGTACCAGGGTTGGATGAGCAGTTCTTC. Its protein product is CAWSVPGLDEQFF.

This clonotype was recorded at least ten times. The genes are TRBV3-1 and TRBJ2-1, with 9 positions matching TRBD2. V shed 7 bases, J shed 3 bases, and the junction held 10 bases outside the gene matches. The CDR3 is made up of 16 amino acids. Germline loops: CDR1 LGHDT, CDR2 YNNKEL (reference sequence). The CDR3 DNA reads TGTGCCAGCACCGAAGCGCCTAGCGGGATCTACAATGAGCAGTTCTTC. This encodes CASTEAPSGIYNEQFF.

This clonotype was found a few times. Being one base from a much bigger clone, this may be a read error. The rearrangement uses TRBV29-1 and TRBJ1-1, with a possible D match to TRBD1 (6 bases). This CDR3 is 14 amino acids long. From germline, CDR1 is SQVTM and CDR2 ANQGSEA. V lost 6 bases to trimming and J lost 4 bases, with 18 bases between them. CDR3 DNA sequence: TGCAGCGTCTCCTACAGGTGGGGGGCCACTGAAGCTTTCTTT. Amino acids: CSVSYRWGATEAFF. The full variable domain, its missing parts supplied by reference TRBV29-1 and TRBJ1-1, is SAVISQKPSRDICQRGTSLTIQCQVDSQVTMMFWYRQQPGQSLTLIATANQGSEATYESGFVIDKFPISRPNLTFSTLTVSNMSPEDSSIYLCSVSYRWGATEAFFGQGTRLTVV.

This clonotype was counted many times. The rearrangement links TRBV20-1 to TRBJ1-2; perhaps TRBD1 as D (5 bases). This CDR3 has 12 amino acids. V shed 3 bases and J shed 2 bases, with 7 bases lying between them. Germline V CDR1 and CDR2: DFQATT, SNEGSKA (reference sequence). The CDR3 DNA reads TGCAGTGCTAGCAGACAGAACTATGGCTACACCTTC. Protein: CSASRQNYGYTF.

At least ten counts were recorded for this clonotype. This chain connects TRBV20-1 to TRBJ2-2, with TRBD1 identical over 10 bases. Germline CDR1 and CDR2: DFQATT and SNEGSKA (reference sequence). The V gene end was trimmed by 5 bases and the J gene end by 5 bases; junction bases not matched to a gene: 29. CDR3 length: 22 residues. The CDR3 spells CSARPLPGQGLSGTVETGELFF. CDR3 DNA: TGCAGTGCTCGACCGTTACCGGGACAGGGGCTTAGCGGGACTGTTGAAACCGGGGAGCTGTTTTTT.

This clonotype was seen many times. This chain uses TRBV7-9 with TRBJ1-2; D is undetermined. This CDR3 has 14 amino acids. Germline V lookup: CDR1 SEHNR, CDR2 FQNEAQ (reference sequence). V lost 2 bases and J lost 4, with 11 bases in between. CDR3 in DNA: TGTGCCAGCAGCTTAATGGCCAGCACCTATGGCTACACCTTC. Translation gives CASSLMASTYGYTF. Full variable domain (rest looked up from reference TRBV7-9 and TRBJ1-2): DTGVSQNPRHKITKRGQNVTFRCDPISEHNRLYWYRQTLGQGPEFLTYFQNEAQLEKSRLLSDRFSAERPKGSFSTLEIQRTEQGDSAMYLCASSLMASTYGYTFGSGTRLTVV.

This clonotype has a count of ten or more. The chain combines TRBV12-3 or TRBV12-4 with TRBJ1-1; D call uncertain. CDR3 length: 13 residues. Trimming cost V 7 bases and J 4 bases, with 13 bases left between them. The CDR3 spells CASTQTVGTEAFF. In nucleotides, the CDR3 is TGTGCCAGCACACAGACCGTGGGCACTGAAGCTTTCTTT.

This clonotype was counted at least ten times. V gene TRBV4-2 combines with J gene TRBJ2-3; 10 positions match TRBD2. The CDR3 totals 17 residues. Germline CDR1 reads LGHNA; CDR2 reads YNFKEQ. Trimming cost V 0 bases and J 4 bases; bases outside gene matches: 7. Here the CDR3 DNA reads TGTGCCAGCAGCCAAGAAGCAGCGGGAGGGCCCCCAGATACGCAGTATTTT. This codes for CASSQEAAGGPPDTQYF.

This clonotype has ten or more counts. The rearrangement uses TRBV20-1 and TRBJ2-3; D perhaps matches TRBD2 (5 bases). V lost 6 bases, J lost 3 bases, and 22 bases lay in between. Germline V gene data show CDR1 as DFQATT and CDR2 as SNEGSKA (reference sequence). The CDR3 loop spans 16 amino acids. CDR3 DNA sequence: TGCAGTGCCATCCCCCCTAGCAGAGTTTCGACAGATACGCAGTATTTT. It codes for CSAIPPSRVSTDTQYF.

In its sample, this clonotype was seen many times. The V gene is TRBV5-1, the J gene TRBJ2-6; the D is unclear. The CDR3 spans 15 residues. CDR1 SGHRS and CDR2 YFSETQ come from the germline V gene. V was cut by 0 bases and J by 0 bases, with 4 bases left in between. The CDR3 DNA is TGCGCCAGCAGCTTGGCAGTCTCTGGGGCCAACGTCCTGACTTTC. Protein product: CASSLAVSGANVLTF.

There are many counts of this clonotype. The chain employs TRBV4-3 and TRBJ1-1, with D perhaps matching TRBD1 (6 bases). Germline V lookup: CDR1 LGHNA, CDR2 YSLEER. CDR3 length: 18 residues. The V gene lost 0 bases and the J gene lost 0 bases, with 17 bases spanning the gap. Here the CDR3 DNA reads TGCGCCAGCAGCCAAGACGGGGGGGCGTTTCGTCTGAACACTGAAGCTTTCTTT. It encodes CASSQDGGAFRLNTEAFF.

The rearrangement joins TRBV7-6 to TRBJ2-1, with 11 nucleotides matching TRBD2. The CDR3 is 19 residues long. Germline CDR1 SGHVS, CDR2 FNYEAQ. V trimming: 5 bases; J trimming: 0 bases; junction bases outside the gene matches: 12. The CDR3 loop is CASSPTRLAGGSSYNEQFF. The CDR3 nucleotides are TGTGCCAGCAGCCCAACGAGGCTAGCGGGAGGTAGCTCCTACAATGAGCAGTTCTTC.

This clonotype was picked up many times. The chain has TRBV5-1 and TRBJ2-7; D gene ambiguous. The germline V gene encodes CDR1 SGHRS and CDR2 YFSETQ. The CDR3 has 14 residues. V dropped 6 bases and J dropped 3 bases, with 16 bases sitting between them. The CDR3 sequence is CASNPVPESYEQYF. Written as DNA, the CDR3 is TGCGCCAGCAATCCGGTCCCCGAAAGCTACGAGCAGTACTTC.

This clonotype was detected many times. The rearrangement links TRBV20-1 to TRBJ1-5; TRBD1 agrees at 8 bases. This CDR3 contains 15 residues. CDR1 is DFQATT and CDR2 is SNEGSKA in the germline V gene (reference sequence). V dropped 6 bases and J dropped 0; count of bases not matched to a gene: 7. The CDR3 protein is CSAAPGTGSNQPQHF. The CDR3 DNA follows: TGCAGTGCCGCTCCGGGGACAGGTAGCAATCAGCCCCAGCATTTT.

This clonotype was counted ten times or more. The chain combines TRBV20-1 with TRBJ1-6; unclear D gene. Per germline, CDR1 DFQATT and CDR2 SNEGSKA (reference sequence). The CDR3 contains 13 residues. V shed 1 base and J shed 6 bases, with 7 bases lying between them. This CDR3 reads CSARGRINSPLHF. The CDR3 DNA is TGCAGTGCTAGAGGACGGATTAATTCACCCCTCCACTTT.

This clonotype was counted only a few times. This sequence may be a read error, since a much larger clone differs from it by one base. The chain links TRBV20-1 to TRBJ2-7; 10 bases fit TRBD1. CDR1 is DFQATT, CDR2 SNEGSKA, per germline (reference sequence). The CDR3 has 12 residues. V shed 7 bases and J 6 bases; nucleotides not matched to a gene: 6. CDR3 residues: CSEGRDRGEQYF. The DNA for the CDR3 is TGCAGTGAAGGGAGGGACAGGGGCGAGCAGTACTTC.

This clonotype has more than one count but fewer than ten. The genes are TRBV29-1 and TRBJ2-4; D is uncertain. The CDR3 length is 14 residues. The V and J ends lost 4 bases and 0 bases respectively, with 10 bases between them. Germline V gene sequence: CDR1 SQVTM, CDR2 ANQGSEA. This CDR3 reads CSVATPGAKNIQYF. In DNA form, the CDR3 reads TGCAGCGTTGCAACCCCGGGAGCCAAAAACATTCAGTACTTC.

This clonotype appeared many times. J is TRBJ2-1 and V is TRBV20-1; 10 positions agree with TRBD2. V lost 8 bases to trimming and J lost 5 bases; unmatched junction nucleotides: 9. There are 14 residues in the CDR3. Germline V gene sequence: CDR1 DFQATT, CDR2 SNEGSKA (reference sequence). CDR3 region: CSSLTSGVDNEQFF. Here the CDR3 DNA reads TGCAGTTCCCTTACTAGCGGGGTTGACAATGAGCAGTTCTTC.

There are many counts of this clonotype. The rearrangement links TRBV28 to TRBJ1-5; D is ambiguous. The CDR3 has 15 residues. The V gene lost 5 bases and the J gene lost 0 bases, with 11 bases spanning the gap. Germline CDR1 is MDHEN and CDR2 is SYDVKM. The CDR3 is CASSAGLFSNQPQHF. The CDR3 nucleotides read TGTGCCAGCAGTGCCGGTCTTTTTAGCAATCAGCCCCAGCATTTT.

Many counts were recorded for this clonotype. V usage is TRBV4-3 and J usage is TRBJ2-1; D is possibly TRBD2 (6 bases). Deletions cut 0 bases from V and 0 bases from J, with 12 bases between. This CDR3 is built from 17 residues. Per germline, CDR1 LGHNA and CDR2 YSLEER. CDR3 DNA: TGCGCCAGCAGCCAAGATGCCAGTAGCGGCTCCTACAATGAGCAGTTCTTC. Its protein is CASSQDASSGSYNEQFF.